This T cell receptor beta chain stems from a study of blood T cell repertoires in COVID-19. TCRdb keeps only in-frame clones here, not all; method: immunoSEQ multiplex PCR. The table shows almost 350,000 clones, with more than 70% occurring only once. The V gene end was trimmed by 2 bases and the J gene end by 5 bases; junction bases not matched to a gene: 9. CDR1 and CDR2 from the germline V gene are MDHEN and SYDVKM. The CDR3 is 16 amino acids. The sample comprised PBMCs or T cells enriched from blood (not recorded which). V gene TRBV28 combines with J gene TRBJ2-7; 10 bases are shared with TRBD2. The origin of this receptor is a young woman who had been exposed to COVID-19. In DNA, the CDR3 is TGTGCCAGCAGTTTAGAAGCCCGGGGACTAGCGAACGAGCAGTACTTC. It translates to CASSLEARGLANEQYF.